The 11 T cell receptor beta chains below come from one sample, sequenced in a study of blood T cell repertoires in COVID-19. TCRdb's copy holds only in-frame clones and misses some; the assay was immunoSEQ multiplex PCR. The sample has under 150,000 clones, approximately 85% seen once. The sequencing input was peripheral blood. These TCRs come from a woman aged 60-75 years with COVID-19, enrolled during active disease.

This chain uses TRBV6-6 with TRBJ1-4; D not certain. Germline CDR1 MNHNY, CDR2 SVGAGI (reference sequence). The CDR3 totals 13 residues. Deletions cut 6 bases from V and 4 bases from J, with 9 bases between. CDR3 sequence (DNA): TGTGCCAGCAGAGGAGGGAATAATGAAAAACTGTTTTTT. Protein: CASRGGNNEKLFF.

The chain recombines TRBV4-1 with TRBJ1-5; D unresolved. V was shortened by 4 bases and J by 7 bases, with 17 bases between the two germline ends. The germline CDR1 and CDR2 sequences are MGHRA and YSYEKL. The CDR3 length is 15 residues. CDR3 sequence (DNA): TGCGCCAGCAGCCGGGCGACAACCAGCTGGCAGCCCCAGCATTTT. Encoded protein: CASSRATTSWQPQHF.

The chain uses TRBV4-3 and TRBJ1-4; D not certain. V lost 2 bases and J 7 bases, leaving 8 bases between the germline ends. Germline lookup yields CDR1 LGHNA and CDR2 YSLEER. The CDR3 is 13 amino acids. The DNA for the CDR3 is TGCGCCAGCAGCCAAATGCACGGTGAAAAACTGTTTTTT. Translating gives CASSQMHGEKLFF.

This rearrangement joins TRBV5-4 to TRBJ2-2; 14 bases align to TRBD2. This CDR3 contains 18 residues. Germline CDR1 is SGHNT and CDR2 is YYREEE (reference sequence). Losses at the gene ends were 4 bases for V and 9 bases for J; bases not matched to a gene: 14. The CDR3 nucleotides are TGTGCCAGCAGCCCGACTAGCGGGGGGGCCCCCGTGGGACGGGAGCTGTTTTTT. Amino acids: CASSPTSGGAPVGRELFF. The variable domain in full, with the rest retrieved from reference TRBV5-4 and TRBJ2-2, is ETGVTQSPTHLIKTRGQQVTLRCSSQSGHNTVSWYQQALGQGPQFIFQYYREEENGRGNFPPRFSGLQFPNYSSELNVNALELDDSALYLCASSPTSGGAPVGRELFFGEGSRLTVL.

The chain recombines TRBV5-4 with TRBJ2-1, with D perhaps matching TRBD2 (5 bases). Germline V CDR1 and CDR2: SGHNT, YYREEE (reference sequence). The germline V and J ends were trimmed by 4 bases and 2 bases, with 10 bases remaining between them. The CDR3 totals 14 residues. CDR3 region: CASSQQTTYNEQFF. The CDR3 DNA reads as TGTGCCAGCAGCCAACAGACTACCTACAATGAGCAGTTCTTC.

V is TRBV5-1 and J is TRBJ2-7, with D tentatively TRBD1 (5 bases). This CDR3 is built from 14 residues. Germline values: CDR1 SGHRS, CDR2 YFSETQ. V lost 5 bases and J lost 2, with 14 bases in between. For the CDR3, the DNA is TGCGCCAGCAGGCTGGGGCTGCAGCCCTACGAGCAGTACTTC. This translates into CASRLGLQPYEQYF.

This clone was seen a few times. V usage is TRBV7-8 and J usage is TRBJ1-5, with D possibly matching TRBD1 (6 bases). Per germline, CDR1 SGHVS and CDR2 FQNEAQ. Trimming pared 0 bases from V and 3 bases from J, leaving 9 bases between. The CDR3 is 15 residues long. The CDR3 reads CASSLADRPNQPQHF. The CDR3 DNA follows: TGTGCCAGCAGCTTAGCGGACAGACCCAATCAGCCCCAGCATTTT.

The chain joins TRBV4-2 to TRBJ2-7, with TRBD2 identical over 8 bases. The germline CDR1 and CDR2 sequences are LGHNA and YNFKEQ. The J segment lost 0 bases and the V segment lost 8 bases, leaving 6 bases of the junction unmatched. The CDR3 is 14 residues long. The CDR3 region is CASAAAGASYEQYF. As DNA, the CDR3 is TGTGCCAGCGCTGCAGCGGGGGCCTCCTACGAGCAGTACTTC.

The V call is TRBV18, the J call TRBJ1-5; 8 bases are a match to TRBD1. The germline gives CDR1 KGHSH, CDR2 LQKENI. Germline trimming cut 3 bases from V and 3 bases from J; bases unmatched to any gene: 4. There are 15 residues in the CDR3. CDR3 sequence: CASSPDRGHNQPQHF. CDR3 sequence (DNA): TGTGCCAGCTCACCCGACAGGGGACACAATCAGCCCCAGCATTTT.

V usage is TRBV4-1 and J usage is TRBJ2-7, with 11 positions matching TRBD1. Germline values: CDR1 MGHRA, CDR2 YSYEKL. The CDR3 loop spans 19 amino acids. After removal of 3 bases from V and 1 base from J, the junction contained 14 bases not matched to a gene. The chain's CDR3 is CASSHLPGQGDGASYEQYF. For the CDR3, the DNA is TGCGCCAGCAGCCATCTGCCGGGACAGGGGGACGGGGCGTCCTACGAGCAGTACTTC.

This chain joins TRBV5-1 and TRBJ1-1; D uncertain. Looked up from germline, CDR1 is SGHRS and CDR2 is YFSETQ. The V gene lost 5 bases and the J gene lost 0 bases, with 14 bases spanning the gap. The CDR3 sequence is 15 residues long. Here the CDR3 reads CASRLTTEMNTEAFF. CDR3 bases: TGCGCCAGCAGACTTACTACGGAGATGAACACTGAAGCTTTCTTT. The full variable domain, its missing parts supplied by reference TRBV5-1 and TRBJ1-1, is KAGVTQTPRYLIKTRGQQVTLSCSPISGHRSVSWYQQTPGQGLQFLFEYFSETQRNKGNFPGRFSGRQFSNSRSEMNVSTLELGDSALYLCASRLTTEMNTEAFFGQGTRLTVV.